Described below is a single T cell receptor (beta chain) sequence and its context. This specimen belongs to a study of blood T cell repertoires in COVID-19. Overall study context: Sites across the United States, Italy and Spain contributed samples from acute and convalescent COVID-19.

Original analysis: Reference gene primer amplification gave estimated nucleated cell counts. Only in-frame clones appear in the TCRdb table, and some are missing; sequencing was by immunoSEQ multiplex PCR. The D gene and trimming were derived from the DNA, and the V and J assignments and clone size from that table. The sample yields more than 200,000 clones, 88% seen once. The germline V and J ends were trimmed by 4 bases and 0 bases, with 13 bases remaining between them. There are 16 residues in the CDR3. Germline V gene lookup returns CDR1 SGHRS and CDR2 YFSETQ. V gene TRBV5-1 combines with J gene TRBJ2-2, with D perhaps TRBD2 (6 bases). Material: peripheral blood. The source is a woman in her fifties or sixties with acute or convalescent COVID-19. The CDR3 region is CASSGRLVANTGELFF. The DNA of the CDR3 is TGCGCCAGCAGCGGACGACTAGTTGCGAACACCGGGGAGCTGTTTTTT. Full variable domain (outside the CDR3, taken from reference TRBV5-1 and TRBJ2-2): KAGVTQTPRYLIKTRGQQVTLSCSPISGHRSVSWYQQTPGQGLQFLFEYFSETQRNKGNFPGRFSGRQFSNSRSEMNVSTLELGDSALYLCASSGRLVANTGELFFGEGSRLTVL.